This TCR beta chain was sequenced for a study of cytotoxic CD8 clonotypes in ibrutinib-treated CLL. At the level of the study: With a range of 6 to 36, the median treatment time before response samples were taken was approximately 12 months.

Regarding this clone: Its target is unknown.

Data came from immunoSEQ multiplex PCR; TCRdb stores just in-frame clones and leaves some out. The table lists about 300,000 clones, 76% of them singletons. Study findings and constraints: Among the clonotypes, public ones were uncommon and contracted or held stable on treatment. Patients showed higher baseline clonality than age-matched healthy donors, and it tracked circulating CD8+ T-cell counts. At ibrutinib response, clonality increased, and at progression it declined back toward baseline.

The V end lost 4 bases, the J end lost 0 bases, and 5 bases lay between the germline ends. Germline V lookup: CDR1 SGHRS, CDR2 YFSETQ. The CDR3 runs 13 residues. This receptor was taken from a human donor with chronic lymphocytic leukemia. This chain connects TRBV5-1 to TRBJ2-4; D remains unclear. Specimen: PBMCs, collected at disease progression, from a patient treated with ibrutinib. CDR3 amino acids: CASSSEAKNIQYF. CDR3 in DNA: TGCGCCAGCAGCAGCGAAGCCAAAAACATTCAGTACTTC.